These T cell receptor beta chains were read from a single sample in a study of regulatory T cells in long-lasting Graves disease. Via MiXCR, TCRdb re-called the multiplex PCR reads, giving one row per CDR3 protein. In the table there are 350,000 to 450,000 distinct CDR3 sequences, about 11% of which are singletons. These data were also filed under a second study, of T cells in Graves' hyperthyroidism and ophthalmopathy.

Material: peripheral blood mononuclear cells (PBMCs), obtained at new diagnosis, from a patient treated with antithyroid drugs. Receptor source: a woman aged 18 to 35 with Graves disease. Each CDR3 is given with its conserved first and last residue. Fields, in order: CDR3 length, V gene, J gene, D gene, clone size, CDR3 protein, CDR3 DNA. The D gene is left open where the match is weak. A clone size is listed for some rows: how often the clone was seen (once, few, many), or a class if it is expanded.

15	TRBV7-9	TRBJ2-5	TRBD1	many	CASSLKLDRQETQYF	TGTGCCAGCAGCTTGAAACTGGACAGGCAAGAGACCCAGTACTTC
12	TRBV9	TRBJ1-6	.	.	CASSVGRPPLHF	TGTGCCAGCAGCGTAGGGAGGCCACCCCTCCACTTT
13	TRBV30	TRBJ1-1	.	many	CAWALNWNTEAFF	TGTGCCTGGGCGCTTAATTGGAACACTGAAGCTTTCTTT
17	TRBV15	TRBJ2-1	TRBD2	many	CATRTTSGRRGLGEQFF	TGTGCCACCAGGACTACTAGCGGGAGGCGAGGCCTAGGCGAGCAGTTCTTC
12	TRBV28	TRBJ2-1	.	.	CASSFENNEQFF	TGTGCCAGCAGTTTCGAGAACAATGAGCAGTTCTTC
12	TRBV12-3/TRBV12-4	TRBJ1-1	.	many	CASSLYGAEAFF	TGTGCCAGCAGTTTATACGGCGCTGAAGCTTTCTTT
15	TRBV11-3	TRBJ2-3	.	many	CASSPSDKDTDTQYF	TGTGCCAGCAGCCCTTCGGATAAAGACACAGATACGCAGTATTTT
14	TRBV12-3/TRBV12-4	TRBJ1-4	.	many	CASSFGGDNEKLFF	TGTGCCAGCAGTTTTGGCGGAGATAATGAAAAACTGTTTTTT
13	TRBV29-1	TRBJ2-7	TRBD1	many	CSCLDRGGYEQYF	TGCAGCTGCCTAGACAGGGGCGGTTACGAGCAGTACTTC
17	TRBV20-1	TRBJ2-1	TRBD2	many	CSASLGGSGLLGNEQFF	TGCAGTGCTAGTCTCGGGGGGAGCGGTTTGTTGGGCAATGAGCAGTTCTTC
14	TRBV4-3	TRBJ2-1	.	many	CASSPFGGDNEQFF	TGCGCCAGCAGCCCTTTTGGGGGAGACAATGAGCAGTTCTTC
16	TRBV12-3/TRBV12-4	TRBJ1-3	.	.	CASSGGEMGSGNTIYF	TGTGCCAGCAGTGGGGGGGAGATGGGCTCTGGAAACACCATATATTTT
16	TRBV4-1	TRBJ2-7	TRBD2	.	CASSQDSLAGVYEQYF	TGCGCCAGCAGCCAAGACTCGCTAGCGGGAGTCTACGAGCAGTACTTC
12	TRBV5-1	TRBJ1-2	.	many	CASSLEGFVYTF	TGCGCCAGCAGCTTGGAGGGTTTCGTCTACACCTTC
16	TRBV28	TRBJ2-1	TRBD1	.	CASSPVGTGDYNEQFF	TGTGCCAGCAGCCCAGTCGGGACAGGGGATTACAATGAGCAGTTCTTC
15	TRBV6-2/TRBV6-3	TRBJ1-1	.	many	CASSSLRWRNTEAFF	TGTGCCAGCAGTTCCCTCCGGTGGAGGAACACTGAAGCTTTCTTT
13	TRBV7-2	TRBJ2-7	.	few	CASSSMSSYEQYF	TGTGCCAGCAGCTCGATGTCCTCCTACGAGCAGTACTTC
14	TRBV28	TRBJ2-7	.	many	CASSRGFAAYEQYF	TGTGCCAGCAGTCGGGGGTTCGCCGCCTACGAGCAGTACTTC
12	TRBV28	TRBJ1-2	.	many	CASSSFPGGYTF	TGTGCCAGCAGTTCGTTTCCTGGGGGCTACACCTTC
14	TRBV5-5	TRBJ2-5	TRBD1	many	CASRGTEQKETQYF	TGTGCCAGTCGTGGGACAGAACAGAAAGAGACCCAGTACTTC
16	TRBV11-2	TRBJ1-1	.	many	CASSSYIDEWKTEAFF	TGTGCCAGCAGCTCCTACATAGACGAATGGAAAACTGAAGCTTTCTTT
18	TRBV7-8	TRBJ1-2	.	.	CASSFLRGPLNSNYGYTF	TGTGCCAGCAGCTTTCTCAGGGGACCCTTAAATTCTAACTATGGCTACACCTTC
18	TRBV7-2	TRBJ2-5	.	.	CASSSWGKGGGYEETQYF	TGTGCCAGCAGCTCCTGGGGTAAAGGCGGGGGCTACGAAGAGACCCAGTACTTC
15	TRBV7-2	TRBJ1-4	.	many	CASSLALTAYEKLFF	TGTGCCAGCAGCTTAGCGTTAACCGCTTATGAAAAACTGTTTTTT
14	TRBV9	TRBJ1-6	.	few	CASSVSDRNSPLHF	TGTGCCAGCAGCGTATCGGACCGGAATTCACCCCTCCACTTT
15	TRBV27	TRBJ2-3	TRBD1	many	CASRDRDSRTDAQYF	TGTGCCAGCAGGGACCGGGACAGCCGCACAGATGCGCAGTATTTT
15	TRBV6-1	TRBJ1-1	TRBD1	many	CASSRLGTGGTEAFF	TGTGCCAGCAGCAGATTGGGGACAGGGGGAACTGAAGCTTTCTTT
18	TRBV20-1	TRBJ2-3	.	many	CSARVSGGRDTSTDTQYF	TGCAGTGCTAGGGTTAGCGGAGGGCGAGATACTAGCACAGATACGCAGTATTTT
13	TRBV7-3	TRBJ1-4	.	many	CASSLMAGEKLFF	TGTGCCAGCAGCTTAATGGCGGGGGAAAAACTGTTTTTT
16	TRBV7-2	TRBJ2-3	TRBD2	.	CASRWTSGLSTDTQYF	TGTGCCAGCAGGTGGACTAGCGGGCTTAGCACAGATACGCAGTATTTT
14	TRBV11-1	TRBJ1-2	.	.	CAGRPEGGFRGYTF	TGTGCCGGCAGGCCAGAGGGCGGCTTTCGTGGCTACACCTTC
14	TRBV7-3	TRBJ1-1	.	few	CASSPRGGHTEAFF	TGTGCCAGCAGCCCTCGAGGGGGGCACACTGAAGCTTTCTTT
11	TRBV7-2	TRBJ1-2	.	many	CASSGNYGYTF	TGTGCCAGCAGCGGTAACTATGGCTACACCTTC
14	TRBV20-1	TRBJ2-7	TRBD2	many	CSALAGVRSYEQYF	TGCAGTGCATTAGCGGGAGTAAGATCCTACGAGCAGTACTTC
12	TRBV6-1	TRBJ1-2	.	.	CASSMTDYGYTF	TGTGCCAGCAGTATGACAGACTATGGCTACACCTTC
16	TRBV15	TRBJ1-5	.	.	CATSTTRGTSFVSQHF	TGTGCCACCAGCACGACCCGCGGGACCTCTTTTGTGTCCCAGCATTTT
14	TRBV9	TRBJ1-2	.	few	CASSVGGAVHGYTF	TGTGCCAGCAGCGTAGGAGGGGCTGTTCATGGCTACACCTTC
13	TRBV11-2	TRBJ1-3	.	many	CASSLSPGNTIYF	TGTGCCAGCAGTTTATCGCCTGGAAACACCATATATTTT
13	TRBV20-1	TRBJ2-5	.	many	CSATLSGRGTQYF	TGCAGTGCTACCCTATCCGGGCGGGGGACCCAGTACTTC
15	TRBV27	TRBJ2-3	.	many	CASSFWGAGTDTQYF	TGTGCCAGCAGTTTTTGGGGAGCGGGCACAGATACGCAGTATTTT
15	TRBV11-2	TRBJ2-1	TRBD2	many	CASSSEGASGRAEIF	TGTGCCAGCAGCTCAGAAGGGGCTAGCGGGAGGGCCGAGATCTTC
14	TRBV4-2	TRBJ1-1	TRBD1	.	CASSLRRGQAEAFF	TGTGCCAGCAGCCTAAGGAGGGGGCAGGCTGAAGCTTTCTTT
15	TRBV6-2/TRBV6-3	TRBJ2-1	TRBD1	few	CASTGGSIASNEQFF	TGTGCCAGTACAGGGGGCTCCATTGCGTCGAATGAGCAGTTCTTC
16	TRBV7-2	TRBJ2-2	.	few	CASSSSRVKGTGELFF	TGTGCCAGCAGCTCTTCCAGGGTTAAGGGCACCGGGGAGCTGTTTTTT
17	TRBV6-2/TRBV6-3	TRBJ2-1	.	many	CASSYSSPYVATSEQFF	TGTGCCAGCAGTTACTCAAGTCCTTATGTTGCTACCTCTGAGCAGTTCTTC
16	TRBV14	TRBJ2-2	.	few	CASSQKQRTDTGELFF	TGTGCCAGCAGCCAAAAACAAAGGACAGACACCGGGGAGCTGTTTTTT
16	TRBV4-1	TRBJ1-2	.	few	CASSQVLASWENGYTF	TGCGCCAGCAGCCAAGTATTGGCCTCCTGGGAGAATGGCTACACCTTC